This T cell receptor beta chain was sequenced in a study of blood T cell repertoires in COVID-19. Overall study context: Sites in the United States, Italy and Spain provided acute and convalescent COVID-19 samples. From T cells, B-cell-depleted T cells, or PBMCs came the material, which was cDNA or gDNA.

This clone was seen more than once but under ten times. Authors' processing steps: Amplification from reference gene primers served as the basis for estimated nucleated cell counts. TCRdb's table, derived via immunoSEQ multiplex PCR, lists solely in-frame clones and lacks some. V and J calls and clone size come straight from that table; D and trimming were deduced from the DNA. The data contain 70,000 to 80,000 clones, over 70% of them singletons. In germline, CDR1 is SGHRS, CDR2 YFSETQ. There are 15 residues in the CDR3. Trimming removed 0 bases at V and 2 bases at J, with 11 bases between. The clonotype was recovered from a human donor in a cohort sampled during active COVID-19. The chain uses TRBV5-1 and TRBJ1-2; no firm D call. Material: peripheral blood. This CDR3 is CASSLANNNNYGYTF. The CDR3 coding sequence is TGCGCCAGCAGCTTGGCCAATAACAACAACTATGGCTACACCTTC.